These T cell receptor beta chains were read from a single sample in a study of cytomegalovirus exposure and HLA in healthy donors. The method was immunoSEQ multiplex PCR; TCRdb's version includes in-frame clones alone and lacks a portion of them. The sample includes 78,000 or so clones, about 96% of them seen just once. Specimen: PBMCs. Source of these receptors: a man aged 18 to 29 in good health and CMV-seropositive. Both conserved end residues are part of each CDR3. D genes are given only for firm matches. A clone size is listed for some rows: how often the clone was seen (once, few, many), or a class if it is expanded.

V gene	J gene	clone size	D gene	CDR3 DNA	CDR3 protein
TRBV21-1	TRBJ2-5	once	-	TGTGCCAGCGGACCGGGACAGACAGGGAAGACCCAGTACTTC	CASGPGQTGKTQYF
TRBV5-4	TRBJ2-1	-	TRBD2	TGTGCCAGCAGTCCGGGGCTACGGGGGGATGAGCAGTTCTTC	CASSPGLRGDEQFF
TRBV4-1	TRBJ2-7	-	-	TGCGCCAGCAGCCAAGAACAGGGAACCTACGAGCAGTACTTC	CASSQEQGTYEQYF
TRBV30	TRBJ2-7	-	-	TGTGCCTGGAGTGTTTCCCTCCTATACGAGCAGTACTTC	CAWSVSLLYEQYF
TRBV6-6	TRBJ1-1	-	-	TGTGCCAGCAGTTACTCGTTAGACAGTTGGACTGAAGCTTTCTTT	CASSYSLDSWTEAFF
TRBV7-9	TRBJ2-7	-	TRBD2	TGTGCCAGCAGCTTGGGGCTAGCGGGGCCCTACGAGCAGTACTTC	CASSLGLAGPYEQYF
TRBV2	TRBJ1-2	-	TRBD1	TGTGCCAGCAGGAGAGTGGGACAGGGTAACTATGGCTACACCTTC	CASRRVGQGNYGYTF
TRBV27	TRBJ2-1	-	-	TGTGCCAGCAGTCACTACAATGAGCAGTTCTTC	CASSHYNEQFF
TRBV6-6	TRBJ1-5	once	-	TGTGCCAGCACCCAGCTCTTGGGACTTGATCAGCCCCAGCATTTT	CASTQLLGLDQPQHF
TRBV2	TRBJ1-1	once	-	TGTGCCACCATGATACAGGGAGGGACTGAAGCTTTCTTT	CATMIQGGTEAFF
TRBV6-5	TRBJ2-5	once	-	TGTGCCAGCAGTCGCCTGCCGAGGGCATGGGAGACCCAGTACTTC	CASSRLPRAWETQYF
TRBV19	TRBJ1-5	-	-	TGTGCCAGTAGCCGAATTGGGAGAGGTTATCAGCCCCAGCATTTT	CASSRIGRGYQPQHF
TRBV19	TRBJ2-1	-	-	TGTGCCAGTAGTATTCGGGCGGGAAACTCCTACAATGAGCAGTTCTTC	CASSIRAGNSYNEQFF
TRBV10-3	TRBJ1-4	-	TRBD1	TGTGCCATCAGTGAGACAGGGGAAAATGAAAAACTGTTTTTT	CAISETGENEKLFF
TRBV5-1	TRBJ2-5	-	-	TGCGCCAGCAGCAAAAGTGACAGCCGAGAGACCCAGTACTTC	CASSKSDSRETQYF
TRBV10-1	TRBJ1-4	-	-	TGCGCCAGCAGCGGAGGGGCCACAGGTGAAAAACTGTTTTTT	CASSGGATGEKLFF
TRBV29-1	TRBJ2-6	once	TRBD1	TGCAGCGTTGAAGAGAAAAAAAAACCGGGACAGGTAGTCTCTGGGGCCAACGTCCTGACTTTC	CSVEEKKKPGQVVSGANVLTF
TRBV19	TRBJ1-2	-	TRBD1	TGTGCCAGTAGCTCTACAGGGGGCTTAGGTGGCTACACCTTC	CASSSTGGLGGYTF
TRBV9	TRBJ1-3	-	-	TGTGCCAGCAGCGTAGACATCTCTGGAAACACCATATATTTT	CASSVDISGNTIYF
TRBV5-6	TRBJ1-5	-	TRBD1	TGTGCCAGCAGCTTGGGGACAGGGTTCACCGGCACGCCCCAGCATTTT	CASSLGTGFTGTPQHF
TRBV5-1	TRBJ1-2	-	-	TGCGCCAGCAGCTCACCCGGCGGGGCCAACTATGGCTACACCTTC	CASSSPGGANYGYTF
TRBV13	TRBJ2-7	-	-	TGTGCCAGCAGCCCTGTTACCTACGAGCAGTACTTC	CASSPVTYEQYF